This T cell receptor beta chain was identified during a study of T cells in Graves' hyperthyroidism and ophthalmopathy. CDR1 is SNHLY, CDR2 FYNNEI, per germline. Trimming removed 7 bases from V and 4 bases from J, with 14 bases in between. The CDR3 loop spans 14 amino acids. The investigators amplified TCR beta CDR3 regions from RNA transcripts. First-round RT-PCR of the TCR CDR3 relied on the HTBI primer set. TCRdb re-called the multiplex PCR reads with MiXCR, one entry per CDR3 protein. Of around 660,000 distinct CDR3 sequences in the sample, over 40% were seen once. This TCR derives from an adult man with Graves' disease, either hyperthyroidism or ophthalmopathy (not recorded which). The chain joins TRBV2 to TRBJ1-5, with a weak D call TRBD1 (5 bases). Sequencing input: peripheral blood or thyroid tissue (not recorded which). The CDR3 here is CASKGLGWNQPQHF. The CDR3 coding sequence is TGTGCCAGCAAGGGGTTAGGGTGGAATCAGCCCCAGCATTTT.